One sample yielded the 26 T cell receptor beta chains listed below, sequenced in a study of cytomegalovirus exposure and HLA in healthy donors. The study ran its PCR with 60 Vbeta and 13 Jbeta primers. Profiling relied on immunoSEQ multiplex PCR, and the TCRdb table lists in-frame clones only, not all of them. The sample has some 120,000 clones, around 80% seen once; the top ten hold 2% to 2.5%. Specimen: PBMCs. Receptors originate from a man younger than 35 in good health and CMV-seronegative.

This clone appeared a few times. The CDR3 coding sequence is TGTGCCAGCAGTCCCAGGGGACGGATGAACACTGAAGCTTTCTTT. Residues: CASSPRGRMNTEAFF. The rearrangement uses TRBV6-5 and TRBJ1-1; weak D call: TRBD1 (6 bases). The length of the CDR3 is 15 residues. Per the germline V gene, CDR1 is MNHEY and CDR2 is SVGAGI. V was clipped by 5 bases and J by 0 bases, with 13 bases between them.

This chain links TRBV27 with TRBJ1-3, with D possibly matching TRBD1 (5 bases). With 5 bases removed from V and 2 bases from J, the gap between germline ends came to 10 bases. Germline values: CDR1 MNHEY, CDR2 SMNVEV (reference sequence). The CDR3 contains 14 residues. DNA for the CDR3: TGTGCCAGCAGTACCAGGGCGGCTGGAAACACCATATATTTT. The encoded protein is CASSTRAAGNTIYF.

The chain has TRBV18 and TRBJ2-2, with TRBD2 as a possible D gene (5 bases). CDR3 length equals 17 residues. Germline V gene sequence: CDR1 KGHSH, CDR2 LQKENI. With 3 bases removed from V and 13 bases from J, the gap between germline ends came to 27 bases. The CDR3 loop is CASSPRETQLGTGSLFF. As DNA, the CDR3 is TGTGCCAGCTCACCGAGGGAGACCCAATTGGGTACCGGTTCGCTGTTTTTT.

At least ten counts were recorded for this clone. The chain has TRBV6-5 and TRBJ1-3; 8 bases match TRBD1. V was clipped by 7 bases and J by 4 bases; unmatched bases: 9. This CDR3 contains 15 residues. Germline V gene sequence: CDR1 MNHEY, CDR2 SVGAGI. The CDR3, as DNA: TGTGCCAGCATGACGGACAGGGCGAGGGGAAACACCATATATTTT. It codes for CASMTDRARGNTIYF.

The genes are TRBV7-6 and TRBJ2-3; 8 positions agree with TRBD2. The trim removed 8 bases at V and 2 bases at J, leaving 12 bases unmatched. CDR3 size: 16 residues. Germline V lookup: CDR1 SGHVS, CDR2 FNYEAQ. The CDR3 loop is CASAQIAGHLTDTQYF. In DNA, the CDR3 is TGTGCCAGCGCGCAAATAGCGGGGCACCTCACAGATACGCAGTATTTT. Based on the CDR3 plus reference TRBV7-6 and TRBJ2-3, the full variable domain is GAGVSQSPRYKVTKRGQDVALRCDPISGHVSLYWYRQALGQGPEFLTYFNYEAQQDKSGLPNDRFSAERPEGSISTLTIQRTEQRDSAMYRCASAQIAGHLTDTQYFGPGTRLTVL.

This clone turned up a few times. This chain uses TRBV11-2 with TRBJ1-1; D ambiguous. The CDR3 runs 16 residues. CDR1 and CDR2 from the germline V gene are SGHAT and FQNNGV. Trimming took 5 bases from V and 10 from J, leaving 26 bases between them. The CDR3 region is CASSPSTRPVVSGAFF. The CDR3 bases are TGTGCCAGCAGCCCTTCTACCAGGCCGGTGGTATCTGGAGCTTTCTTT. The full variable domain, in which reference TRBV11-2 and TRBJ1-1 provide the parts outside the CDR3, is EAGVAQSPRYKIIEKRQSVAFWCNPISGHATLYWYQQILGQGPKLLIQFQNNGVVDDSQLPKDRFSAERLKGVDSTLKIQPAKLEDSAVYLCASSPSTRPVVSGAFFGQGTRLTVV.

The chain uses TRBV9 and TRBJ2-1; 11 nucleotides align to TRBD1. This CDR3 spans 16 amino acids. With V trimmed by 2 bases and J by 3 bases, 4 bases remained unmatched. Germline V CDR1 and CDR2: SGDLS, YYNGEE. CDR3 coding DNA: TGTGCCAGCAGCGTTTCCGGGACAGGGGGCTACAATGAGCAGTTCTTC. Translation gives CASSVSGTGGYNEQFF.

The table lists this clone with a few counts. The chain carries TRBV7-9 and TRBJ1-2, with D possibly matching TRBD1 (6 bases). V was shortened by 1 base and J by 4 bases, with 13 bases between the two germline ends. Germline lookup yields CDR1 SEHNR and CDR2 FQNEAQ (reference sequence). This CDR3 comprises 15 residues. DNA for the CDR3: TGTGCCAGCAGCTTAGACGATGGACAGAGCTATGGCTACACCTTC. Translation gives CASSLDDGQSYGYTF.

This chain connects TRBV27 to TRBJ2-3; D possibly corresponds to TRBD2 (6 bases). The length of the CDR3 is 14 residues. The germline V and J ends were trimmed by 0 bases and 3 bases, with 7 bases remaining between them. Germline V gene sequence: CDR1 MNHEY, CDR2 SMNVEV (reference sequence). The CDR3 coding sequence is TGTGCCAGCAGTTTATCAGGAGGGACAGATACGCAGTATTTT. Its translation is CASSLSGGTDTQYF.

The chain carries TRBV4-1 and TRBJ2-5; 9 bases match TRBD2. The J call is in doubt because the DNA end fits TRBJ2-7 better. This CDR3 spans 12 amino acids. CDR1 and CDR2 (germline): MGHRA, YSYEKL. This chain's CDR3 is CASASGNYEQYF. The CDR3, as DNA: TGCGCCAGCGCTAGCGGGAACTACGAGCAGTACTTC.

The CDR3 reads CAIRSRQEETQYF. CDR3 coding DNA: TGTGCCATCAGATCCAGACAGGAAGAGACCCAGTACTTC. V usage is TRBV10-3 and J usage is TRBJ2-5; TRBD1 might be the D (6 bases). Germline CDR1 reads ENHRY; CDR2 reads SYGVKD. With 6 bases removed from V and 3 bases from J, the gap between germline ends came to 11 bases. CDR3 length equals 13 residues.

The V call is TRBV13, the J call TRBJ2-5; 9 positions match TRBD2. TRBJ2-7 matches the DNA end more closely, so the J call is doubtful. Looked up from germline, CDR1 is PRHDT and CDR2 is FYEKMQ (reference sequence). This CDR3 region has 16 residues. The CDR3 is CASSLAGSGSNYEQYF. The CDR3 bases are TGTGCCAGCAGCTTAGCAGGTAGCGGGAGCAACTACGAGCAGTACTTC.

J is TRBJ2-3 and V is TRBV5-5; tentatively, D is TRBD2 (5 bases). Germline V gene sequence: CDR1 SGHKS, CDR2 YYEKEE (reference sequence). This CDR3 is 17 amino acids long. Trimming cost V 1 base and J 5 bases, with 20 bases left between them. The CDR3 DNA reads as TGTGCCAGCAGCTTGACAACCACTAGAAATGGTAAAGATACGCAGTATTTT. Its protein is CASSLTTTRNGKDTQYF.

V is TRBV7-2 and J is TRBJ1-3; D is possibly TRBD1 (6 bases). The germline V gene has CDR1 SGHTA and CDR2 FQGNSA. This CDR3 is 15 amino acids long. The V end was cut by 5 bases, the J end by 0 bases, with 11 bases between. For the CDR3, the DNA is TGTGCCAGCAGCCTTGACAGGAGCTCTGGAAACACCATATATTTT. Its protein is CASSLDRSSGNTIYF.

This clone was observed a single time. The V call is TRBV15, the J call TRBJ1-2; 10 bases agree with TRBD1. The junction had 6 bases not matched to a gene; V was cut back by 3 bases and J by 8 bases. The germline V gene encodes CDR1 LNHNV and CDR2 YYDKDF (reference sequence). The CDR3 is 14 residues long. Here the CDR3 reads CATSRPGTGEGYTF. The CDR3 DNA is TGTGCCACCAGCAGGCCCGGGACAGGGGAGGGCTACACCTTC. The variable domain in full, with the rest retrieved from reference TRBV15 and TRBJ1-2, is DAMVIQNPRYQVTQFGKPVTLSCSQTLNHNVMYWYQQKSSQAPKLLFHYYDKDFNNEADTPDNFQSRRPNTSFCFLDIRSPGLGDTAMYLCATSRPGTGEGYTFGSGTRLTVV.

This clone has more than one count but fewer than ten. The CDR3 DNA is TGTGCCAGCAGCCTCACAGGGGGCTTGACTGAAGCTTTCTTT. Its translation: CASSLTGGLTEAFF. This chain joins TRBV7-9 and TRBJ1-1; 9 bases are a match to TRBD1. Losses at the gene ends were 5 bases for V and 5 bases for J; bases not matched to a gene: 6. Germline values: CDR1 SEHNR, CDR2 FQNEAQ (reference sequence). The CDR3 length is 14 residues.

A single count supports this clone. The V call is TRBV11-1, the J call TRBJ2-3; the match to TRBD2 covers 10 bases. V gave up 5 bases and J gave up 1 base; unmatched junction bases: 6. The CDR3 has 16 amino acids. CDR1 is SGHAT and CDR2 is FQDESV in the germline V gene (reference sequence). As DNA, the CDR3 is TGTGCCAGCAGCCGGGAACTAGCGGGACGCACAGATACGCAGTATTTT. This encodes CASSRELAGRTDTQYF.

The chain combines TRBV6-5 with TRBJ2-1; 7 bases line up with TRBD2. CDR1 and CDR2 from the germline V gene are MNHEY and SVGAGI. The CDR3 spans 14 residues. The J segment lost 4 bases and the V segment lost 3 bases, leaving 3 bases of the junction unmatched. The CDR3 DNA reads TGTGCCAGCAGTTATGGACTAGGGTACAATGAGCAGTTCTTC. As protein: CASSYGLGYNEQFF.

Worth noting for this clone: The germline gene is not matched at one end of the junction; a read error may be the cause. The rearrangement uses TRBV7-7 and TRBJ2-5, with a weak D call TRBD1 (5 bases). The CDR3 runs to 13 residues. Per germline, CDR1 SSHAT and CDR2 FNYEAQ (reference sequence). This CDR3 is CASSLGLQETQYF. CDR3 in DNA: TGTGCTAGCAGCCTGGGGCTTCAAGAGACCCAGTACTTC. The full variable domain, in which reference TRBV7-7 and TRBJ2-5 provide the parts outside the CDR3, is GAGVSQSPRYKVTKRGQDVTLRCDPISSHATLYWYQQALGQGPEFLTYFNYEAQPDKSGLPSDRFSAERPEGSISTLTIQRTEQRDSAMYRCASSLGLQETQYFGPGTRLLVL.

The V call is TRBV29-1, the J call TRBJ2-7; D might be TRBD2 (6 bases). V lost 4 bases and J lost 6, with 19 bases in between. The germline gives CDR1 SQVTM, CDR2 ANQGSEA. The CDR3 has 14 amino acids. The CDR3: CSVGFAGRLAEQYF. The CDR3 DNA follows: TGCAGCGTTGGTTTTGCGGGAAGGCTTGCCGAGCAGTACTTC.

V and J are TRBV11-2 and TRBJ1-3; D remains unclear. With 8 bases removed from V and 3 bases from J, the gap between germline ends came to 8 bases. The CDR3 is made up of 12 amino acids. Germline assignment: CDR1 SGHAT and CDR2 FQNNGV. CDR3 sequence reads: CASYLNGNTIYF. The CDR3 DNA is TGTGCCAGCTACCTAAATGGAAACACCATATATTTT. The full variable domain, completed using reference TRBV11-2 and TRBJ1-3, is EAGVAQSPRYKIIEKRQSVAFWCNPISGHATLYWYQQILGQGPKLLIQFQNNGVVDDSQLPKDRFSAERLKGVDSTLKIQPAKLEDSAVYLCASYLNGNTIYFGEGSWLTVV.

The chain is built from TRBV9 and TRBJ2-3; 9 positions match TRBD2. The CDR3 covers 15 residues. V trimming: 0 bases; J trimming: 5 bases; junction bases outside the gene matches: 4. From germline, CDR1 is SGDLS and CDR2 YYNGEE. The CDR3: CASSVVAGEGDTQYF. The CDR3 DNA reads TGTGCCAGCAGCGTAGTAGCGGGAGAGGGAGATACGCAGTATTTT.

The V and J genes are TRBV9 and TRBJ2-2; the match to TRBD1 covers 8 bases. This CDR3 has 15 amino acids. J lost 5 bases, V lost 4 bases, and 7 bases had no gene match. Looked up from germline, CDR1 is SGDLS and CDR2 is YYNGEE. The CDR3 DNA sequence: TGTGCCAGCAGCCCGACAGGGGTTGATACCGGGGAGCTGTTTTTT. This translates into CASSPTGVDTGELFF.

The genes are TRBV7-3 and TRBJ2-5; D is possibly TRBD2 (6 bases). The V gene lost 5 bases and the J gene lost 0 bases, with 7 bases spanning the gap. The germline gives CDR1 SGHTA, CDR2 FQGTGA. The length of the CDR3 is 13 residues. The CDR3 here is CASSRGNQETQYF. DNA for the CDR3: TGTGCCAGCAGCCGGGGGAACCAAGAGACCCAGTACTTC.

This clone was picked up a small number of times. The chain joins TRBV28 to TRBJ1-2, with D tentatively TRBD1 (6 bases). This CDR3 is 13 amino acids long. Germline loops: CDR1 MDHEN, CDR2 SYDVKM. V shed 5 bases and J shed 3 bases, with 10 bases lying between them. CDR3 DNA sequence: TGTGCCAGCAGTCTAGCAGGGGACTATGGCTACACCTTC. Translated: CASSLAGDYGYTF.

The chain links TRBV28 to TRBJ2-7; D is possibly TRBD2 (6 bases). This CDR3 contains 13 residues. V lost 7 bases and J 1 base, leaving 11 bases between the germline ends. The germline V gene encodes CDR1 MDHEN and CDR2 SYDVKM. CDR3 sequence: CASMIGGSYEQYF. CDR3 DNA: TGTGCCAGCATGATCGGGGGTTCCTACGAGCAGTACTTC.